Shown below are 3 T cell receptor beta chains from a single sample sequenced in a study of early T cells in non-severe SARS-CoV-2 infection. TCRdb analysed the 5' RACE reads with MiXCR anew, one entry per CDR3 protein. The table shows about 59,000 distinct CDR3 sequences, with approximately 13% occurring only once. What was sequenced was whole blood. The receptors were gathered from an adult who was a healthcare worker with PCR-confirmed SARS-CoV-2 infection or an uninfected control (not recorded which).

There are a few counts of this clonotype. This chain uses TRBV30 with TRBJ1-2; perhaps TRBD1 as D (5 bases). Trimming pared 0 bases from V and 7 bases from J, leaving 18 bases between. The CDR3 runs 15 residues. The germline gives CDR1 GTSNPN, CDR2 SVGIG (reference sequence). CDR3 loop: CAWSVGLGESGGYTF. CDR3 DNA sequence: TGTGCCTGGAGTGTGGGATTGGGGGAGTCGGGTGGCTACACCTTC. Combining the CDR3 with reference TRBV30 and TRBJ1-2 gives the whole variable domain SQTIHQWPATLVQPVGSPLSLECTVEGTSNPNLYWYRQAAGRGLQLLFYSVGIGQISSEVPQNLSASRPQDRQFILSSKKLLLSDSGFYLCAWSVGLGESGGYTFGSGTRLTVV.

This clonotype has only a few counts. CDR3 sequence: CASSVEPTGGSTDTQYF. CDR3 in DNA: TGTGCCAGCAGCGTCGAACCGACAGGGGGAAGCACAGATACGCAGTATTTT. The chain links TRBV9 to TRBJ2-3; 9 bases are a match to TRBD1. Germline V gene lookup returns CDR1 SGDLS and CDR2 YYNGEE. There are 17 residues in the CDR3. Trimming cost V 2 bases and J 0 bases; bases outside gene matches: 7. The variable domain in full, completed from reference TRBV9 and TRBJ2-3, reads DSGVTQTPKHLITATGQRVTLRCSPRSGDLSVYWYQQSLDQGLQFLIQYYNGEERAKGNILERFSAQQFPDLHSELNLSSLELGDSALYFCASSVEPTGGSTDTQYFGPGTRLTVL.

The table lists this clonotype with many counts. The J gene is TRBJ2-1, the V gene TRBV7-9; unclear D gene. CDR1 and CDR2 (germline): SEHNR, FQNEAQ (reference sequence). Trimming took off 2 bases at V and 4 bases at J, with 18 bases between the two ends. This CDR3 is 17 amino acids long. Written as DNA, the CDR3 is TGTGCCAGCAGCTTATATCGTAGTCCACACAGTTACAATGAGCAGTTCTTC. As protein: CASSLYRSPHSYNEQFF. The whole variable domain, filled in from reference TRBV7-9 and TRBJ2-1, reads DTGVSQNPRHKITKRGQNVTFRCDPISEHNRLYWYRQTLGQGPEFLTYFQNEAQLEKSRLLSDRFSAERPKGSFSTLEIQRTEQGDSAMYLCASSLYRSPHSYNEQFFGPGTRLTVL.